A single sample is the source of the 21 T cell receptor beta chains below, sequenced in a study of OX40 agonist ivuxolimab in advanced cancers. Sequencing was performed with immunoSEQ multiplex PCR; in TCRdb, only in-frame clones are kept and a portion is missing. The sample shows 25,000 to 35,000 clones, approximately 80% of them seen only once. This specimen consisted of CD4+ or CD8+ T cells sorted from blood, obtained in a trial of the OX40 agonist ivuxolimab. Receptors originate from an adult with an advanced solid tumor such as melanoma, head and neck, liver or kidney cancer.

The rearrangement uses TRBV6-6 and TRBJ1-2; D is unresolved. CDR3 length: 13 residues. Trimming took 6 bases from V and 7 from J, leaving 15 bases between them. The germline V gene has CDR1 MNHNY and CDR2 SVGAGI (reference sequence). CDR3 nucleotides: TGTGCCAGCAGCCCCCAGTACAGTGCTGGCTACACCTTC. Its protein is CASSPQYSAGYTF.

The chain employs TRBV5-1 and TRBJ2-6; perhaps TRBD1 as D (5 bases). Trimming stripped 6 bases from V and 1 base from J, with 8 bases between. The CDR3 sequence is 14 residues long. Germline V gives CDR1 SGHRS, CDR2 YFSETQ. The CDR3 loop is CASTAGSGANVLTF. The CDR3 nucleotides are TGCGCCAGCACTGCAGGGTCTGGGGCCAACGTCCTGACTTTC.

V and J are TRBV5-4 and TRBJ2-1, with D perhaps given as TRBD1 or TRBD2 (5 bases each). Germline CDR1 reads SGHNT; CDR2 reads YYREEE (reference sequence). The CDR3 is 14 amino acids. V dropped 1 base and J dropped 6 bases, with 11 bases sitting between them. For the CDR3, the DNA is TGTGCCAGCAGCTTGTTTTCAGGGACCAATGAGCAGTTCTTC. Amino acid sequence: CASSLFSGTNEQFF.

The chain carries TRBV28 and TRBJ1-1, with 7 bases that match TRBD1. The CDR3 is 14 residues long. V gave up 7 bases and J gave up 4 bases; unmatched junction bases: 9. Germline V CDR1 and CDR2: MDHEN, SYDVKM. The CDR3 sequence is CASTQTGWVTEAFF. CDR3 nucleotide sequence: TGTGCCAGCACCCAGACAGGGTGGGTCACTGAAGCTTTCTTT.

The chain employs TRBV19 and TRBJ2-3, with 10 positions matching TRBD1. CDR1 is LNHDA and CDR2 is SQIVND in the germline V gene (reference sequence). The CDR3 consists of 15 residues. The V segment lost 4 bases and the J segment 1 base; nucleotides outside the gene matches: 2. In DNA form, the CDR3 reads TGTGCCAGTAGTAGGACAGGGGGAGGCACAGATACGCAGTATTTT. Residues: CASSRTGGGTDTQYF.

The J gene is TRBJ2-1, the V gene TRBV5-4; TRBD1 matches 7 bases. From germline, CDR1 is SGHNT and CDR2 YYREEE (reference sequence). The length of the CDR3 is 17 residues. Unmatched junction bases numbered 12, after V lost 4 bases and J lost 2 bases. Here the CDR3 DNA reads TGTGCCAGCAGCCCCTACCGGACAGGCTTCGCCTACAATGAGCAGTTCTTC. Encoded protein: CASSPYRTGFAYNEQFF.

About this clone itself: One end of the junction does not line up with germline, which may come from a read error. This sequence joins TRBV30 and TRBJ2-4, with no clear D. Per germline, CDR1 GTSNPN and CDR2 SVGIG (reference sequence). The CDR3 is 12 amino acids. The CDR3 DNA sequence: TGTGCGTGGACGGCAGCCAAAAACATTCAGTACTTC. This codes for CAWTAAKNIQYF.

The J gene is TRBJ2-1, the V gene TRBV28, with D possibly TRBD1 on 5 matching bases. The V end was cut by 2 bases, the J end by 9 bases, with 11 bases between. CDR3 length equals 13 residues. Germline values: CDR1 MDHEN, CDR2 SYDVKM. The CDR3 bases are TGTGCCAGCAGTTTACAGGGTGGTGGTGAGCAGTTCTTC. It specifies CASSLQGGGEQFF.

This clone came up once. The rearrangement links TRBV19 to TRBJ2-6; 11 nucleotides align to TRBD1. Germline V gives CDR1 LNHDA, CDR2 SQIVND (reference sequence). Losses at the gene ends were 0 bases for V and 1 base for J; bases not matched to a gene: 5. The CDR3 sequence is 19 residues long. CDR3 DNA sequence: TGTGCCAGTAGTATAGATCTTAGGGACAGGGGGTCTGGGGCCAACGTCCTGACTTTC. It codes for CASSIDLRDRGSGANVLTF.

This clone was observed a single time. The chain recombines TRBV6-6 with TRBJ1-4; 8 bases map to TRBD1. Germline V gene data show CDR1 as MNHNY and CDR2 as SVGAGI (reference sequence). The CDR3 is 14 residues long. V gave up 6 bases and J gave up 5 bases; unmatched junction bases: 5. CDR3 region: CASRTTGDNEKLFF. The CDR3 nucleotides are TGTGCCAGCAGAACGACAGGGGACAATGAAAAACTGTTTTTT.

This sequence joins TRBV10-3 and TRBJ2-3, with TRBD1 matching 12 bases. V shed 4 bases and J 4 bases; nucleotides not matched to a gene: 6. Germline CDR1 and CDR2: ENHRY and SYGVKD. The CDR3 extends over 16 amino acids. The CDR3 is CAISGRGQGAADTQYF. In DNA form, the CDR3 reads TGTGCCATCAGTGGGAGGGGACAGGGGGCAGCAGATACGCAGTATTTT.

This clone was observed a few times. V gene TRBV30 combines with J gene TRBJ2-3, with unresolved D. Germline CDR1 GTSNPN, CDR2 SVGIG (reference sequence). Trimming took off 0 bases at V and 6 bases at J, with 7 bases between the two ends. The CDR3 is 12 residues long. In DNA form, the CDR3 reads TGTGCCTGGAGTGTACCGCCTGATACGCAGTATTTT. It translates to CAWSVPPDTQYF. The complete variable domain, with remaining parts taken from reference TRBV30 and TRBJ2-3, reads SQTIHQWPATLVQPVGSPLSLECTVEGTSNPNLYWYRQAAGRGLQLLFYSVGIGQISSEVPQNLSASRPQDRQFILSSKKLLLSDSGFYLCAWSVPPDTQYFGPGTRLTVL.

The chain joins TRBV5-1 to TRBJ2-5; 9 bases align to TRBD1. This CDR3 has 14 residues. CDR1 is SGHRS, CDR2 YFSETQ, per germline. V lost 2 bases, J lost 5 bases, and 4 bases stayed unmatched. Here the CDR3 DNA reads TGCGCCAGCAGCTTTGGGACAGGGTACGAGACCCAGTACTTC. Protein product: CASSFGTGYETQYF.

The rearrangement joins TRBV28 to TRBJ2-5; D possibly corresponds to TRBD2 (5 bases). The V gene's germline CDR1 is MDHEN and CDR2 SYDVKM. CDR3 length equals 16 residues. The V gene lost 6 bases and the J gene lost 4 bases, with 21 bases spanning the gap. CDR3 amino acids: CASSRIVGVSGETQYF. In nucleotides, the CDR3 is TGTGCCAGCAGCCGTATAGTGGGAGTATCGGGAGAGACCCAGTACTTC.

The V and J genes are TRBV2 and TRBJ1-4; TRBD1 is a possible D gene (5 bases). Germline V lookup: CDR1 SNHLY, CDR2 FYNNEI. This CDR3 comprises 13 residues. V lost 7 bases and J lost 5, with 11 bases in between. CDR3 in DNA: TGTGCCAGCACCCCGGGACTGAATGAAAAACTGTTTTTT. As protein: CASTPGLNEKLFF.

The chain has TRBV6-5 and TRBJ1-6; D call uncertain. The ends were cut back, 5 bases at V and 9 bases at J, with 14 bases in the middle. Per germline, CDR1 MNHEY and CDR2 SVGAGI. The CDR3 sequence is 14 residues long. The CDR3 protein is CASSRELGFSPLHF. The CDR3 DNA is TGTGCCAGCAGTCGGGAGCTGGGGTTTTCACCCCTCCACTTT.

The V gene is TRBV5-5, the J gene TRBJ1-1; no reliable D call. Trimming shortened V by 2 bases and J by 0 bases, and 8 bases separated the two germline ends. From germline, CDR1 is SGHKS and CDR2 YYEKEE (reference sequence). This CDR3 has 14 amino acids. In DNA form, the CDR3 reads TGTGCCAGCAGCTTAGAGGGTTTGAACACTGAAGCTTTCTTT. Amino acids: CASSLEGLNTEAFF.

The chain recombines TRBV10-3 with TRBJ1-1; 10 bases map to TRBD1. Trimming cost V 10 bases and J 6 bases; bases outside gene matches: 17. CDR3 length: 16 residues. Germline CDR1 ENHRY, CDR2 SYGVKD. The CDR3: CATLPGTGVRQSEAFF. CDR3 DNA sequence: TGTGCCACACTACCCGGGACAGGGGTTCGTCAGTCTGAAGCTTTCTTT.

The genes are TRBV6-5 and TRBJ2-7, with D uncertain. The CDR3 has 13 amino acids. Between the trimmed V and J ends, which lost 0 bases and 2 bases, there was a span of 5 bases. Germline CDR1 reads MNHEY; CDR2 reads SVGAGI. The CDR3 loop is CASSYSGPYEQYF. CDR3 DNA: TGTGCCAGCAGTTACTCCGGACCCTACGAGCAGTACTTC.

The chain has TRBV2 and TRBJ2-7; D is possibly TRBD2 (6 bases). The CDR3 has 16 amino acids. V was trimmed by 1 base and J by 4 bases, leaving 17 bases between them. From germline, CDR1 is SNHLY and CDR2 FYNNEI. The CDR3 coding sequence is TGTGCCAGCAGTGAAGATCTGGCACTAGCCCGATACGAGCAGTACTTC. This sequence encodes CASSEDLALARYEQYF.

CDR3 in DNA: TGTGCCAGCAGTTCCGGGTCAGCGAATGAGCAGTTCTTC. It encodes CASSSGSANEQFF. V is TRBV7-2 and J is TRBJ2-1; D not resolved. The germline gives CDR1 SGHTA, CDR2 FQGNSA. There are 13 residues in the CDR3. V was trimmed by 6 bases and J by 7 bases, leaving 13 bases between them.